This TCR beta chain originates from a study of T cell repertoires in cytomegalovirus infection. Overall study: Indicated by public TCR beta signatures were CMV infection and matching HLA type. Study-level findings and limits: Summed frequency of shared TCR beta families picked out CMV carriers who also had the relevant HLA. Dominating the ex vivo response were TCR beta clonotypes that were CMV-specific and HLA-C-restricted.

MiXCR, applied by TCRdb to the reads, yields one record per CDR3 protein. The repertoire holds fewer than 550,000 distinct CDR3 sequences, with 11% as singletons. Germline V gene lookup returns CDR1 SGHVS and CDR2 FNYEAQ. CDR3 length equals 13 residues. Trimming left V 1 base short and J 5 bases short, with 9 bases between. This clonotype was detected many times. What it binds is not known. This sequence joins TRBV7-6 and TRBJ2-7; no clear D gene. The receptor was isolated from a human donor in good health (CMV status not recorded). Some clones in this sample may be carry-over from other donors' samples. Sequenced input: PBMCs. CDR3 amino acids: CASSLGRIDEQYF. The CDR3 coding sequence is TGTGCCAGCAGCTTAGGAAGAATCGACGAGCAGTACTTC.